This TCR beta chain was sequenced for a study of Ad26.COV2.S vaccination and SARS-CoV-2 variants. Clones were read by immunoSEQ multiplex PCR, and TCRdb kept only the in-frame ones, dropping some. The table shows about 350,000 clones, with around 89% occurring only once. The CDR3 is made up of 13 amino acids. V gave up 2 bases and J gave up 8 bases, with 12 bases separating them. Germline CDR1 SEHNR, CDR2 FQNEAQ (reference sequence). Described treatment: over 15 received Ad26.COV2.S at low or high dose, single or two shots; 5 received placebo; per-sample allocation not given. Sample collection was performed on day 63 after the first vaccine or placebo injection. This clone was recorded at least ten times.

The chain joins TRBV7-9 to TRBJ1-2; weak D call: TRBD1 (5 bases). The TCR sequence derives from a person aged 18-60 years who received the Ad26.COV2.S COVID-19 vaccine or a placebo. The sequenced sample was peripheral blood, obtained in a trial of Ad26.COV2.S vaccine versus placebo. The CDR3 DNA reads as TGTGCCAGCAGCTTAATGGGGGAGTGGGGCTACACCTTC. It yields the protein CASSLMGEWGYTF.